The T cell receptor beta chain under discussion was sequenced for a study of blood T cell repertoires in COVID-19. Study information: Nucleic acid was either cDNA or gDNA, and it came from T cells, B-cell-depleted T cells, or PBMCs.

Authors' methods: Nucleated cell number was recorded as an estimate derived from reference gene primer amplification. Assay used: immunoSEQ multiplex PCR; TCRdb lists only in-frame clones, some missing. From that table come the V and J calls and clone size; the DNA was used to work out D and trimming. The sample includes over 350,000 clones, more than 80% of them seen just once. The sample taken for sequencing was peripheral blood. The source of this sequence is a woman aged 25 to 39 with active or convalescent COVID-19.

This chain's CDR3 is CASSHSTGSMNTEAFF. DNA of the CDR3: TGTGCCAGCAGCCACTCGACAGGCAGCATGAACACTGAAGCTTTCTTT. The chain is built from TRBV16 and TRBJ1-1, with TRBD1 as a possible D gene (6 bases). CDR3 length equals 16 residues. V was trimmed by 3 bases and J by 0 bases, leaving 14 bases between them. Germline V CDR1 and CDR2: KGHSY, FQNENV.